This is a list of T cell receptor beta chains from one sample in a study of T cell responses to AZD1222 COVID-19 vaccine. The data were produced by immunoSEQ multiplex PCR, yet TCRdb's version contains in-frame clones alone and is incomplete. The sample has 150,000 to 200,000 clones, 92% seen once; the top ten hold 10%. Sequenced material: peripheral blood, taken on day 0 of AZD1222 vaccination. These receptors originate from an adult in good health. CDR3s include the opening cysteine and the closing phenylalanine or tryptophan. Each record gives: V gene, D gene, J gene, CDR3 protein, CDR3 DNA. D genes are given only for firm matches.

v_gene: TRBV5-4; d_gene: TRBD2; j_gene: TRBJ2-5; CDR3aa: CASSSGLAGEETQYF; CDR3nt: TGTGCCAGCAGCTCGGGACTAGCGGGGGAAGAGACCCAGTACTTC
v_gene: TRBV18; d_gene: -; j_gene: TRBJ2-5; CDR3aa: CASSPPGVKETQYF; CDR3nt: TGTGCCAGCTCACCACCAGGCGTGAAAGAGACCCAGTACTTC
v_gene: TRBV18; d_gene: TRBD1; j_gene: TRBJ2-3; CDR3aa: CASSPTTGKASTDTQYF; CDR3nt: TGTGCCAGCTCACCAACGACAGGGAAGGCTAGCACAGATACGCAGTATTTT
v_gene: TRBV4-1; d_gene: -; j_gene: TRBJ1-2; CDR3aa: CASSQVEQNYGYTF; CDR3nt: TGCGCCAGCAGCCAAGTCGAACAGAACTATGGCTACACCTTC
v_gene: TRBV28; d_gene: -; j_gene: TRBJ1-1; CDR3aa: CASSTPTQNTEAFF; CDR3nt: TGTGCCAGCAGTACTCCTACCCAGAACACTGAAGCTTTCTTT
v_gene: TRBV6-5; d_gene: -; j_gene: TRBJ1-2; CDR3aa: CASSRAVPRGGYTF; CDR3nt: TGTGCCAGCAGCCGAGCGGTCCCTCGGGGCGGCTACACCTTC
v_gene: TRBV7-8; d_gene: TRBD2; j_gene: TRBJ2-1; CDR3aa: CASSHSLIGGTSGIGEQFF; CDR3nt: TGTGCCAGCAGCCACAGCTTAATAGGGGGGACTAGCGGGATTGGTGAGCAGTTCTTC
v_gene: TRBV6-5; d_gene: -; j_gene: TRBJ1-5; CDR3aa: CASNPRGSNQPQHF; CDR3nt: TGTGCCAGCAACCCGCGGGGTAGCAATCAGCCCCAGCATTTT
v_gene: TRBV7-8; d_gene: -; j_gene: TRBJ1-1; CDR3aa: CASSLNFNTEAFF; CDR3nt: TGTGCCAGCAGCCTTAACTTTAACACTGAAGCTTTCTTT
v_gene: TRBV7-9; d_gene: TRBD2; j_gene: TRBJ2-1; CDR3aa: CASSLDVSSGNEQFF; CDR3nt: TGTGCCAGCAGCTTAGACGTGTCTAGCGGGAATGAGCAGTTCTTC
v_gene: TRBV11-2; d_gene: -; j_gene: TRBJ1-5; CDR3aa: CASSSGRQPQHF; CDR3nt: TGTGCCAGCAGCTCGGGACGTCAGCCCCAGCATTTT
v_gene: TRBV6-1; d_gene: -; j_gene: TRBJ2-7; CDR3aa: CASSESVDPADEQYF; CDR3nt: TGTGCCAGCAGTGAATCAGTTGACCCTGCGGACGAGCAGTACTTC
v_gene: TRBV3-1/TRBV3-2; d_gene: -; j_gene: TRBJ1-3; CDR3aa: CASSLQGAGNTIYF; CDR3nt: TGTGCCAGCAGCCTTCAGGGAGCGGGAAACACCATATATTTT
v_gene: TRBV7-8; d_gene: TRBD1; j_gene: TRBJ1-2; CDR3aa: CASSTYRGKNYGYTF; CDR3nt: TGTGCCAGCAGCACCTACAGGGGAAAAAACTATGGCTACACCTTC
v_gene: TRBV2; d_gene: -; j_gene: TRBJ1-6; CDR3aa: CASSDQGNSPLHF; CDR3nt: TGTGCCAGCAGTGACCAGGGGAATTCACCCCTCCACTTT
v_gene: TRBV12-3/TRBV12-4; d_gene: -; j_gene: TRBJ2-1; CDR3aa: CASTHPGLIEQFF; CDR3nt: TGTGCCAGCACCCATCCGGGACTGATTGAGCAGTTCTTC
v_gene: TRBV2; d_gene: -; j_gene: TRBJ1-5; CDR3aa: CASSEGKRGNQPQHF; CDR3nt: TGTGCCAGCAGTGAGGGGAAGAGGGGCAATCAGCCCCAGCATTTT
v_gene: TRBV30; d_gene: -; j_gene: TRBJ1-3; CDR3aa: CAWSVRGAYSGNTIYF; CDR3nt: TGTGCCTGGAGTGTCAGGGGCGCATACTCTGGAAACACCATATATTTT
v_gene: TRBV7-8; d_gene: -; j_gene: TRBJ2-2; CDR3aa: CASSRGRRGPGELFF; CDR3nt: TGTGCCAGCAGTCGAGGGAGGAGGGGTCCCGGGGAGCTGTTTTTT
v_gene: TRBV6-5; d_gene: -; j_gene: TRBJ1-1; CDR3aa: CASSYSTNTEAFF; CDR3nt: TGTGCCAGCAGTTACTCGACAAATACTGAAGCTTTCTTT